This TCR beta chain was sequenced for a study of blood T cell repertoires in COVID-19. Whole-study context: Specimens from acute and convalescent COVID-19 originated in the United States, Italy and Spain. Sample material is recorded as cDNA or gDNA derived from T cells, B-cell-depleted T cells, or PBMCs.

Under the authors' procedure: It was from reference gene primer amplification that nucleated cell counts were estimated. Clones were sequenced by immunoSEQ multiplex PCR, and TCRdb holds only the in-frame ones, with some missing. The V and J calls and clone size were taken over from that table, and D and trimming were inferred from the DNA. The data contain approximately 200,000 clones, about 88% of them singletons. The CDR3 covers 15 residues. The trim removed 1 base at V and 1 base at J, leaving 6 bases unmatched. Germline CDR1 and CDR2: GTSNPN and SVGIG (reference sequence). The chain uses TRBV30 and TRBJ2-5, with 7 bases identical to TRBD2. Sequenced: peripheral blood. This clonotype was sampled from a woman aged 25 to 39 with active or convalescent COVID-19. The DNA for the CDR3 is TGTGCCTGGAGTGGGGGCGGGGGAGGCCAAGAGACCCAGTACTTC. As protein: CAWSGGGGGQETQYF.